This paragraph reports one T cell receptor (beta chain). Its antigen is not identified. Some clones are missing from TCRdb's copy, which holds only in-frame ones; the method was immunoSEQ multiplex PCR. The sample shows 100,000 to 110,000 clones, just under 90% of them seen only once. This entry comes from a study of T cell responses to AZD1222 COVID-19 vaccine. Study context: Doses given second, at about 4 or about 12 weeks, were pooled. Study-level results: The donors showed a predominance of white British ancestry and of females, with possible underestimation of clonal diversity. Regions 160-218 and 743-854 held dominance among vaccine-associated CD4 TCRs, which spanned spike. The repertoires were collected only after the peak T cell response.

The TCR comes from an adult in good health. The sequences come from peripheral blood, collected on day 0 of AZD1222 vaccination.

The DNA for the CDR3 is TGTGCCAGTAGCGGGGACAAGAACACTGAAGCTTTCTTT. It encodes CASSGDKNTEAFF. The chain uses TRBV19 and TRBJ1-1, with D perhaps TRBD1 (6 bases). Germline V gene sequence: CDR1 LNHDA, CDR2 SQIVND (reference sequence). V was cut by 6 bases and J by 1 base, with 9 bases left in between. The CDR3 length is 13 residues.